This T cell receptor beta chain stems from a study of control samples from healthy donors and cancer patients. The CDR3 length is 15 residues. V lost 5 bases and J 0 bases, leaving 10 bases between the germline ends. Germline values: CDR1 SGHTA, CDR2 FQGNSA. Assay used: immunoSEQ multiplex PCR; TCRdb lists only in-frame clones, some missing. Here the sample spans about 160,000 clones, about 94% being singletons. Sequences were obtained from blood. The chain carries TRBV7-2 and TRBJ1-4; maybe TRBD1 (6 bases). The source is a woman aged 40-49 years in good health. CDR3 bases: TGTGCCAGCAGCACGGACAGTGCAACTAATGAAAAACTGTTTTTT. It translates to CASSTDSATNEKLFF.